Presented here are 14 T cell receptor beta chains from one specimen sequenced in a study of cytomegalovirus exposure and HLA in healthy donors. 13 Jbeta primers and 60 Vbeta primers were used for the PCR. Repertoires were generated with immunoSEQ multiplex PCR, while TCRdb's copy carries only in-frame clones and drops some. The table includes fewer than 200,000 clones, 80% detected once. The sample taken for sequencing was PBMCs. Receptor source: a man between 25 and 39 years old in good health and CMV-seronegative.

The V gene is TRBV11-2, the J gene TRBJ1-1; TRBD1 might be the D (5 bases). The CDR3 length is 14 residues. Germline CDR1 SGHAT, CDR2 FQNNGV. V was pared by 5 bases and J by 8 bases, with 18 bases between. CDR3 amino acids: CASSPLRAGEEAFF. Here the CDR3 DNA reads TGTGCCAGCAGCCCCCTCAGGGCAGGCGAAGAAGCTTTCTTT. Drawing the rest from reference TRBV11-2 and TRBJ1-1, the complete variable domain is EAGVAQSPRYKIIEKRQSVAFWCNPISGHATLYWYQQILGQGPKLLIQFQNNGVVDDSQLPKDRFSAERLKGVDSTLKIQPAKLEDSAVYLCASSPLRAGEEAFFGQGTRLTVV.

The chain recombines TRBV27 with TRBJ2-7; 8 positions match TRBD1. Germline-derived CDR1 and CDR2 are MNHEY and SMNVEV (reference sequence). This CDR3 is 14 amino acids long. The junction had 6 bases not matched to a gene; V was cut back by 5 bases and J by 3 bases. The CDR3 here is CASSQDRGNYEQYF. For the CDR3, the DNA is TGTGCCAGCAGTCAAGACAGGGGTAACTACGAGCAGTACTTC.

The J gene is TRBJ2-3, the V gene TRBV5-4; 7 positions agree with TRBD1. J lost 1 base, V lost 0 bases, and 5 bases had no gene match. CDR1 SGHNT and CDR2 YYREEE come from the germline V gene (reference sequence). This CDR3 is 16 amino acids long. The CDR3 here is CASSLGDRDGTDTQYF. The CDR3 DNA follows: TGTGCCAGCAGCTTGGGAGACAGGGACGGCACAGATACGCAGTATTTT.

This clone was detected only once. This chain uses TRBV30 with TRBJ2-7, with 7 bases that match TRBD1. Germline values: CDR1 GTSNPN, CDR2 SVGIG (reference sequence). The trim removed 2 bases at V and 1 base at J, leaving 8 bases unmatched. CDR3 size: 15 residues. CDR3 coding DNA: TGTGCCTGGAGTTTAATAGGGGGCCGGTCCTACGAGCAGTACTTC. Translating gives CAWSLIGGRSYEQYF.

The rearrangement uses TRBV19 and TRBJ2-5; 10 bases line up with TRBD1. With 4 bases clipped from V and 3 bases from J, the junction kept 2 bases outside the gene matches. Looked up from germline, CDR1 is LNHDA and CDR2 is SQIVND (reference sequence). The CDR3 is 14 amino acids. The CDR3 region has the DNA TGTGCCAGTAGTACCGGGACAGGGGAAGAGACCCAGTACTTC. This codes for CASSTGTGEETQYF.

Here the CDR3 reads CSAGGDQPQHF. CDR3 DNA sequence: TGCAGTGCTGGGGGCGATCAGCCCCAGCATTTT. The rearrangement uses TRBV20-1 and TRBJ1-5, with a tentative D call TRBD1 (6 bases). The germline CDR1 and CDR2 sequences are DFQATT and SNEGSKA (reference sequence). Between the trimmed V and J ends, which lost 5 bases and 5 bases, there was a span of 7 bases. This CDR3 spans 11 amino acids.

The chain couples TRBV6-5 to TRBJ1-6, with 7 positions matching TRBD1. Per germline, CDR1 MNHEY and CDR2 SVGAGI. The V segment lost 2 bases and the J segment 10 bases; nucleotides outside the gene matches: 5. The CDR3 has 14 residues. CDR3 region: CASSYRQGGSPLHF. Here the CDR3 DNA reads TGTGCCAGCAGTTACCGACAGGGAGGCTCACCCCTCCACTTT.

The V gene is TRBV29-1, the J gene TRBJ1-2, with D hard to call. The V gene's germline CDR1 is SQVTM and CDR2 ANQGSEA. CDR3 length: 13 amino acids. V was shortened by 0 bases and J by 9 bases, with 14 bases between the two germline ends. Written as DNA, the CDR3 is TGCAGCGTTGAAGACCCGCTACCGTTGAGCTACACCTTC. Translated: CSVEDPLPLSYTF.

CDR3 sequence: CASSSQGSFDYGYTF. The CDR3 region has the DNA TGTGCCAGCAGTTCCCAGGGAAGTTTTGACTATGGCTACACCTTC. The chain carries TRBV7-9 and TRBJ1-2, with D possibly matching TRBD1 (5 bases). Germline CDR1 and CDR2: SEHNR and FQNEAQ (reference sequence). This CDR3 is 15 amino acids long. V lost 6 bases, J lost 3 bases, and 17 bases lay in between.

CDR3: CASSLQGPNEQYF. CDR3 DNA: TGTGCCAGCAGCCTACAGGGGCCCAACGAGCAGTACTTC. The V gene is TRBV7-9, the J gene TRBJ2-7, with 7 bases fitting TRBD1. The V and J ends lost 5 bases and 5 bases, in that order; junction bases with no gene match: 6. The CDR3 contains 13 residues. Per the germline V gene, CDR1 is SEHNR and CDR2 is FQNEAQ (reference sequence).

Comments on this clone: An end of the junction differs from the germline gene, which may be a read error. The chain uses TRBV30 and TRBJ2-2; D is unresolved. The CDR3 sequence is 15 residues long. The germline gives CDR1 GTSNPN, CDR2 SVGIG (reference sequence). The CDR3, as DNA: TGTGCCTGGGGTGTAGGTCAGACTCACACCGGGGAGCTGTTTTTT. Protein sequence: CAWGVGQTHTGELFF.

In DNA form, the CDR3 reads TGTGCCAGCAGCCCCCGGACAGGGCTTTACAATGAGCAGTTCTTC. Protein product: CASSPRTGLYNEQFF. The chain combines TRBV9 with TRBJ2-1; 8 bases line up with TRBD1. This CDR3 is 15 amino acids long. V was clipped by 4 bases and J by 4 bases; unmatched bases: 7. CDR1 is SGDLS, CDR2 YYNGEE, per germline.

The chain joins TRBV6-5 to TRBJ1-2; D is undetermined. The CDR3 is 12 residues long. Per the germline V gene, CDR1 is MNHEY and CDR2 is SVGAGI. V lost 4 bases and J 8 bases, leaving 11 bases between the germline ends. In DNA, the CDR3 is TGTGCCAGCAGTTCCCCAGGTGAAGGCTACACCTTC. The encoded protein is CASSSPGEGYTF.

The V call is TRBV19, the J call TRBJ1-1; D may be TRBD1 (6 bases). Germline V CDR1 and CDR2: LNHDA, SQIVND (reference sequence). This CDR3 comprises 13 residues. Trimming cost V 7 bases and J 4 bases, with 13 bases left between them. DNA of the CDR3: TGTGCCAGTAACCCAGGACAGATCACTGAAGCTTTCTTT. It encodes CASNPGQITEAFF.